These T cell receptor beta chains were read from a single sample in a study of cytomegalovirus exposure and HLA in healthy donors. Data came from immunoSEQ multiplex PCR; TCRdb stores just in-frame clones and leaves some out. Of fewer than 90,000 clones listed, 84% are singletons. Sequences were obtained from PBMCs. The receptors derive from a young woman in good health and CMV-seropositive. Both conserved end residues are part of each CDR3. The D gene is left open where the match is weak. Clone size appears in some rows only: once, few, many, or a class for an expanded clone.

J gene	V gene	D gene	clone size	CDR3 protein	CDR3 DNA
TRBJ1-2	TRBV2	NA	NA	CASSRTTVNYGYTF	TGTGCCAGCAGTCGAACGACAGTGAACTATGGCTACACCTTC
TRBJ2-7	TRBV6-6	TRBD1	NA	CASSSRGQGAREQYF	TGTGCCAGCAGTTCCAGGGGACAGGGGGCGCGGGAGCAGTACTTC
TRBJ2-7	TRBV14	TRBD1	NA	CASSVATGPSYEQYF	TGTGCCAGCAGCGTCGCGACAGGGCCCTCCTACGAGCAGTACTTC
TRBJ2-7	TRBV19	NA	NA	CASNDRTSEQYF	TGTGCCAGCAACGACAGGACTAGCGAGCAGTACTTC
TRBJ1-1	TRBV9	NA	NA	CASSVGGGTTEAFF	TGTGCCAGCAGCGTAGGGGGAGGGACCACTGAAGCTTTCTTT
TRBJ1-6	TRBV6-5	NA	once	CASSYGSRGDSPLHF	TGTGCCAGCAGTTACGGGTCCAGGGGCGATTCACCCCTCCACTTT
TRBJ2-5	TRBV10-1	TRBD1	NA	CASTDRAGETQYF	TGCGCCAGCACGGACAGGGCTGGGGAGACCCAGTACTTC
TRBJ2-4	TRBV18	NA	NA	CASSPGLESKNIQYF	TGTGCCAGCTCACCAGGGTTGGAGTCCAAAAACATTCAGTACTTC
TRBJ2-5	TRBV2	NA	NA	CASSPDLEQYF	TGTGCCAGCAGTCCAGATTTGGAGCAGTACTTC
TRBJ2-7	TRBV18	NA	NA	CASSRENYEQYF	TGTGCCAGCTCACGGGAGAACTACGAGCAGTACTTC
TRBJ2-2	TRBV29-1	TRBD2	NA	CSAVLAGENTGELFF	TGCAGCGCGGTCTTAGCGGGGGAGAACACCGGGGAGCTGTTTTTT
TRBJ1-5	TRBV13	NA	NA	CASSLAGSDQPQHF	TGTGCCAGCAGCTTAGCAGGGTCTGATCAGCCCCAGCATTTT
TRBJ2-2	TRBV5-4	TRBD1	NA	CASRKTGANTGELFF	TGTGCCAGCAGGAAGACAGGGGCGAACACCGGGGAGCTGTTTTTT
TRBJ2-1	TRBV10-2	NA	NA	CATTWTLMGGDEQFF	TGCGCCACCACCTGGACATTAATGGGCGGCGATGAGCAGTTCTTC
TRBJ1-1	TRBV28	NA	NA	CASSSHHSEAFF	TGTGCCAGCAGTTCCCACCACTCTGAAGCTTTCTTT
TRBJ1-1	TRBV5-4	NA	NA	CASSFVPRDTEAFF	TGTGCCAGCAGCTTTGTTCCGAGGGACACTGAAGCTTTCTTT
TRBJ1-4	TRBV19	TRBD1	once	CASRQPGQGNEKLFF	TGTGCCAGTAGGCAACCGGGACAGGGTAATGAAAAACTGTTTTTT
TRBJ1-1	TRBV28	TRBD1	NA	CASSLRGRPRTEAFF	TGTGCCAGCAGTTTGAGGGGGCGCCCGCGCACTGAAGCTTTCTTT
TRBJ1-4	TRBV28	NA	NA	CASSFLSGLGEKLFF	TGTGCCAGCAGTTTTTTATCAGGGCTCGGTGAAAAACTGTTTTTT
TRBJ1-3	TRBV6-6	NA	NA	CASSYPRGGRFDTIYF	TGTGCCAGCAGTTACCCCCGGGGAGGCAGGTTCGACACCATATATTTT
TRBJ1-2	TRBV28	NA	NA	CASNPLPPDSRGYTF	TGTGCCAGCAATCCGCTCCCGCCTGACAGCAGGGGCTACACCTTC
TRBJ2-3	TRBV5-4	TRBD1	NA	CASTTPDRGFTDTQYF	TGTGCCAGCACTACCCCTGACAGGGGATTCACAGATACGCAGTATTTT
TRBJ2-4	TRBV19	TRBD1	NA	CASSRGTGSIAKNIQYF	TGTGCCAGTAGCAGGGGGACAGGGTCAATAGCCAAAAACATTCAGTACTTC
TRBJ1-4	TRBV2	NA	NA	CATNIGMNEKLFF	TGTGCCACAAACATCGGGATGAATGAAAAACTGTTTTTT
TRBJ2-7	TRBV6-1	NA	NA	CASSEAGHYEQYF	TGTGCCAGCAGTGAAGCGGGGCACTACGAGCAGTACTTC